Listed below are T cell receptor beta chains from one sample, sequenced in a study of cytomegalovirus exposure and HLA in healthy donors. TCRdb's copy holds only in-frame clones and misses some; the assay was immunoSEQ multiplex PCR. The sample lists over 55,000 clones, roughly four fifths seen once, with around 1.8% in the top ten. Specimen: PBMCs. The receptor source for this set is a middle-aged man in good health and CMV-seronegative. Each CDR3 is given with its conserved first and last residue. Each record gives: CDR3 protein, CDR3 DNA, V gene, clone size, J gene, D gene, CDR3 length. The D gene is left open where the match is weak. Part of the rows lack a size; the others show once, few, many or a class for expanded clones.

CASSFVVLSPLHF,TGTGCCAGCAGTTTCGTAGTTCTCTCACCCCTCCACTTT,TRBV28,.,TRBJ1-6,.,13
CASSLGRDRGAYEQYF,TGTGCCAGCAGCTTAGGAAGGGACAGGGGGGCCTACGAGCAGTACTTC,TRBV7-9,.,TRBJ2-7,TRBD1,16
CASSFTLGSYEQYF,TGTGCCAGCAGCTTCACACTAGGCTCCTACGAGCAGTACTTC,TRBV7-2,.,TRBJ2-7,.,14
CASSVADSSYGYTF,TGTGCCAGCAGCGTAGCGGACTCCAGCTATGGCTACACCTTC,TRBV9,once,TRBJ1-2,.,14
CASSQTGADHSPLHF,TGTGCCAGCAGTCAAACAGGGGCTGATCATTCACCCCTCCACTTT,TRBV6-6,.,TRBJ1-6,TRBD1,15
CASSLVNRGPSTDTQYF,TGTGCCAGCAGTTTAGTTAATAGGGGGCCCTCCACAGATACGCAGTATTTT,TRBV27,.,TRBJ2-3,TRBD1,17
CASSPTAPGEVYGYTF,TGTGCCAGCTCACCAACCGCCCCAGGGGAAGTCTATGGCTACACCTTC,TRBV18,.,TRBJ1-2,.,16
CASTPGGEANTEAFF,TGTGCCAGCACCCCCGGCGGTGAAGCGAACACTGAAGCTTTCTTC,TRBV5-4,.,TRBJ1-1,.,15
CASLREPYGYTF,TGTGCCAGCTTGAGGGAACCCTATGGCTACACCTTC,TRBV6-5,.,TRBJ1-2,.,12
CASKSPGARRNSPLHF,TGTGCCAGCAAATCCCCTGGGGCGCGGCGGAATTCACCCCTCCACTTT,TRBV28,.,TRBJ1-6,.,16
CSVGQGEYGYTF,TGCAGCGTCGGACAGGGGGAATATGGCTACACCTTC,TRBV29-1,.,TRBJ1-2,TRBD1,12
CASSLETAPDYEQYF,TGTGCCAGCAGCTTGGAGACTGCCCCGGACTACGAGCAGTACTTC,TRBV5-4,.,TRBJ2-7,.,15
CASSGSSIWETQYF,TGTGCCAGCAGCGGATCTAGCATTTGGGAGACCCAGTACTTC,TRBV9,.,TRBJ2-5,.,14
CASSLQGSNQPQHF,TGTGCCAGCAGCCTACAGGGAAGCAATCAGCCCCAGCATTTT,TRBV7-2,.,TRBJ1-5,.,14
CAISERLGGEYQETQYF,TGTGCCATCAGTGAGAGACTAGGCGGGGAGTACCAAGAGACCCAGTACTTC,TRBV10-3,.,TRBJ2-5,.,17
CASSLRDRVYNEQFF,TGTGCCAGCAGCTTACGGGACAGGGTATACAATGAGCAGTTCTTC,TRBV7-9,.,TRBJ2-1,TRBD1,15
CASSLGRGDTEAFF,TGCGCCAGCAGCTTGGGCCGGGGGGACACTGAAGCTTTCTTT,TRBV5-1,.,TRBJ1-1,.,14
CASSVQGANTEAFF,TGTGCCAGCAGTGTACAGGGGGCGAACACTGAAGCTTTCTTT,TRBV6-5,.,TRBJ1-1,TRBD1,14
CASSPRTGALSGNTIYF,TGTGCCAGCTCACCACGGACAGGGGCCCTCTCTGGAAACACCATATATTTT,TRBV18,.,TRBJ1-3,TRBD1,17
CASSESNSGVETQYF,TGCGCCAGCAGTGAGTCGAACTCAGGGGTAGAGACCCAGTACTTC,TRBV10-2,.,TRBJ2-5,.,15
CASSLAVGGGTDTQYF,TGCGCCAGCAGCCTGGCCGTCGGGGGGGGCACAGATACGCAGTATTTT,TRBV5-1,few,TRBJ2-3,TRBD2,16
CAISEFRGQGEPQHF,TGTGCCATCAGTGAGTTTAGGGGACAGGGCGAGCCCCAGCATTTT,TRBV10-3,.,TRBJ1-5,TRBD1,15
CASTSGMYGYTF,TGTGCCAGCACCTCAGGGATGTATGGCTACACCTTC,TRBV25-1,.,TRBJ1-2,.,12